This T cell receptor beta chain originates from a study of T-cell reconstitution after alpha-beta-depleted transplantation in children. V was clipped by 4 bases and J by 4 bases, with 8 bases between them. CDR3 length: 12 residues. Germline CDR1 and CDR2: KGHSH and LQKENI. This clonotype was picked up many times. Its antigen is not known. Unique molecular identifiers were incorporated into the prepared TCRbeta library. MiXCR, applied by TCRdb to the PCR reads, yields one record per CDR3 protein. The table lists roughly 200,000 distinct CDR3 sequences, roughly 6.6% of them singletons. Study-level findings and limits: Several hundred expanded graft clones reportedly supplied alpha-beta T cells about two months after transplant. After one year, T-cell counts and TCRbeta diversity mostly came from new T cells.

This sample comprised PBMCs, obtained before TCRalphabeta/CD19-depleted stem cell transplant. This TCR came from a boy aged 2 to 10 with acute lymphoblastic leukemia, due to receive a stem cell transplant. The J gene is TRBJ2-7, the V gene TRBV18; no definite D call. CDR3 protein: CASSLKEYEQYF. The CDR3 DNA is TGTGCCAGCTCACTGAAAGAATACGAGCAGTACTTC.